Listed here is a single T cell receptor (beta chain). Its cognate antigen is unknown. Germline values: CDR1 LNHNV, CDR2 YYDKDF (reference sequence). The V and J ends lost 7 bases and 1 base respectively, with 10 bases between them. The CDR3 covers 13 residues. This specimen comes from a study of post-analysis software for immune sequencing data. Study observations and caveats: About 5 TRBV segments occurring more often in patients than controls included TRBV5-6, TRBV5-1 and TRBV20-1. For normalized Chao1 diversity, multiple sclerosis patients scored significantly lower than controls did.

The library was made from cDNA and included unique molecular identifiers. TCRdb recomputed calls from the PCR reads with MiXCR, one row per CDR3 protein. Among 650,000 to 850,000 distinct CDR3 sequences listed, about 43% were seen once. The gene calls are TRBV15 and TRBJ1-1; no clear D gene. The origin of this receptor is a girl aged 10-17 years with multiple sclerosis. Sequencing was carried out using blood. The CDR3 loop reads CATTPGRNTEAFF. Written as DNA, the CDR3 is TGTGCCACCACCCCGGGCAGGAACACTGAAGCTTTCTTT. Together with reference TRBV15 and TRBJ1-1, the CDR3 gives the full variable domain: DAMVIQNPRYQVTQFGKPVTLSCSQTLNHNVMYWYQQKSSQAPKLLFHYYDKDFNNEADTPDNFQSRRPNTSFCFLDIRSPGLGDTAMYLCATTPGRNTEAFFGQGTRLTVV.